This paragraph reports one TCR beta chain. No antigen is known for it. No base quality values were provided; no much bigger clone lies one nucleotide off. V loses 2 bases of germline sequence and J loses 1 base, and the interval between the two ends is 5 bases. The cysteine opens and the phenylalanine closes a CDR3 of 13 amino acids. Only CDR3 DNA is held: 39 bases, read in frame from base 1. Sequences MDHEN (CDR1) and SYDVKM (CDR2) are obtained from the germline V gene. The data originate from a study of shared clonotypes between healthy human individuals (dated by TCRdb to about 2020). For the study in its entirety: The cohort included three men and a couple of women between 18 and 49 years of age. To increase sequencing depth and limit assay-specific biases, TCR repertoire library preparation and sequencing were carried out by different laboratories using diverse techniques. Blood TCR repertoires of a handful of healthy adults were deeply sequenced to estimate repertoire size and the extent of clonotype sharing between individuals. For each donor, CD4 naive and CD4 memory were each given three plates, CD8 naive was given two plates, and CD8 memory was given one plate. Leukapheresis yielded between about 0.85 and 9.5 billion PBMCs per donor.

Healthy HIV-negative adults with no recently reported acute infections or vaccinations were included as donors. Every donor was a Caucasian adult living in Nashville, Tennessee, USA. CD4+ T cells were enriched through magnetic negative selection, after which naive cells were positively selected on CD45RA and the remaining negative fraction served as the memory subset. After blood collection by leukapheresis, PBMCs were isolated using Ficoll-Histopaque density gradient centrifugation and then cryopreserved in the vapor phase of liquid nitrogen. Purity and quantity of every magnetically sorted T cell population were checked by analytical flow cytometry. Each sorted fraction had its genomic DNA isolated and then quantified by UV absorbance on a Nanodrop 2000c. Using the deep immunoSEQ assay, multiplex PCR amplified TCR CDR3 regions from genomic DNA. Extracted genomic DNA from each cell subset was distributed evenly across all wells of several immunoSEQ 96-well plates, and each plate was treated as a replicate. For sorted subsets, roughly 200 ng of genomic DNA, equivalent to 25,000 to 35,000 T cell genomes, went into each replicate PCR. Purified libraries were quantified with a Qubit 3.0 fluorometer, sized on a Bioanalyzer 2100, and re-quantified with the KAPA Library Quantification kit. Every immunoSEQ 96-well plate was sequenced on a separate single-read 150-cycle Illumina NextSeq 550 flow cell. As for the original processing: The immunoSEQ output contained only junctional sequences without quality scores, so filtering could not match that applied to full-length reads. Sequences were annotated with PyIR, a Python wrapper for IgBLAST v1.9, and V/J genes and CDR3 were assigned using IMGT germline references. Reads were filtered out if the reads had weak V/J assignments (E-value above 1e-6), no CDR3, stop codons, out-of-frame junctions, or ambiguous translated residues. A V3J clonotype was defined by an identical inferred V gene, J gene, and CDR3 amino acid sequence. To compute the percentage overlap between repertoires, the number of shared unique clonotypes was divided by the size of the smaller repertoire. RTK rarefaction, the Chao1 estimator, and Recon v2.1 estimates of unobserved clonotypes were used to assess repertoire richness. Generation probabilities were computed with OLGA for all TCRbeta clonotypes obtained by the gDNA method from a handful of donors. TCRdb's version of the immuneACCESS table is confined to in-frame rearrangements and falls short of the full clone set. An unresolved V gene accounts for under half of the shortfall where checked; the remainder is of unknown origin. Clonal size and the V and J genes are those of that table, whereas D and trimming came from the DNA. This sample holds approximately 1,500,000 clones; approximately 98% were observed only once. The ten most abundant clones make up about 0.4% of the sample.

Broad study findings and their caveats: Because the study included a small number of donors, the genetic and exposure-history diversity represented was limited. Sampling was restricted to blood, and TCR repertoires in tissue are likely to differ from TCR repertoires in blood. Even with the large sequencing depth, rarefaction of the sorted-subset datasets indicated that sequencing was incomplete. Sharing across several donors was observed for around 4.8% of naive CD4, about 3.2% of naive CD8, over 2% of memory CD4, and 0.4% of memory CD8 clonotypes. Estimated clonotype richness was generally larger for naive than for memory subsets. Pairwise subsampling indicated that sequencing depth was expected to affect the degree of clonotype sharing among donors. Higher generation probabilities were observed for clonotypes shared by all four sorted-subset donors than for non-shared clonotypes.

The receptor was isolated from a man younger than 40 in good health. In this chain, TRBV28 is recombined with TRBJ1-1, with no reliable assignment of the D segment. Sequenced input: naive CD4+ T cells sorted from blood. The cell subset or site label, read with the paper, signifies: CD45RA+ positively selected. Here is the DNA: TGTGCCAGCAGTTTACAGAAGAACACTGAAGCTTTCTTT. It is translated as CASSLQKNTEAFF.